This T cell receptor beta chain was captured in a study of blood T cell repertoires in COVID-19. The length of the CDR3 is 15 residues. V was cut by 1 base and J by 0 bases, with 10 bases left in between. The germline gives CDR1 SGHNT, CDR2 YENEEA. Clones were read by immunoSEQ multiplex PCR, and TCRdb kept only the in-frame ones, dropping some. The sample has around 310,000 clones, 85% to 90% seen once. In assigning cohorts, the study relied on participant-reported clinical history. Two negative PCRs, clearance, or symptom resolution characterized the recovered Cohort 3 donors. The genes are TRBV11-3 and TRBJ2-7; TRBD1 is a possible D gene (6 bases). The sequenced sample consisted of PBMCs or T cells enriched from blood (not recorded which). This TCR derives from a woman in her twenties or thirties who had recovered from COVID-19. The chain's CDR3 is CASSLVAGDSYEQYF. The CDR3 DNA is TGTGCCAGCAGCTTAGTTGCAGGGGACTCCTACGAGCAGTACTTC.